These 20 T cell receptor gamma chains originate from one sample sequenced in a study of gamma-delta chains in newborns, infants, children. TCRdb reanalysed the reads via CATT. This table holds over 800 gamma-chain clones, about 60% found once. Sequenced material: blood. Receptors were obtained from a child who was a newborn, infant or young child, either healthy, febrile or measles-vaccinated (not recorded which).

The chain is built from TRGV9 and TRGJP1. Assignment of the J gene here rests on matching the DNA to germline, because TCRdb gives none. CDR3 length: 14 amino acids. In germline, CDR1 is GITISATS, CDR2 ISYDGTV (reference sequence). Germline trimming cut 0 bases from V and 2 bases from J; bases unmatched to any gene: 0. The CDR3 is CALWEVTTGWFKIF. Here the CDR3 DNA reads TGTGCCTTGTGGGAGGTGACCACTGGTTGGTTCAAGATATTT.

No J gene call was made, and the V gene is TRGV9. The CDR3 extends over 14 amino acids. Per germline, CDR1 GITISATS and CDR2 ISYDGTV (reference sequence). For the CDR3, the DNA is TGTGCCTTGTGGGGGGAGTTGGGCAAAAAAATCAGGGTATTT. The encoded protein is CALWGELGKKIRVF.

This clone was detected once. The V gene is TRGV2, the J gene TRGJP1. The J gene was missing in TCRdb and was found by matching the end of the DNA to germline. Germline CDR1 reads EGSNGY; CDR2 reads YDSYNSKV. The J segment lost 0 bases and the V segment lost 4 bases, leaving 2 bases of the junction unmatched. The CDR3 runs to 14 residues. CDR3 nucleotide sequence: TGTGCCACCTGGGAAGATACCACTGGTTGGTTCAAGATATTT. Translation: CATWEDTTGWFKIF.

J is TRGJP and V is TRGV9. The J gene is absent in TCRdb and was assigned here via DNA matching to germline. The germline V gene has CDR1 GITISATS and CDR2 ISYDGTV (reference sequence). With V trimmed by 1 base and J by 7 bases, 7 bases remained unmatched. The CDR3 extends over 17 amino acids. CDR3 amino acids: CALWEVSMELGKKIKVF. CDR3 nucleotides: TGTGCCTTGTGGGAGGTCTCAATGGAGTTGGGCAAAAAAATCAAGGTATTT.

This clone is a singleton in its sample. The chain uses TRGV9 and TRGJP1. Here the J gene came from matching the DNA to germline, since TCRdb omits it. The CDR3 runs to 13 residues. The ends lost 6 bases at V and 1 base at J; junction bases unmatched: 2. CDR1 and CDR2 (germline): GITISATS, ISYDGTV (reference sequence). CDR3 coding DNA: TGTGCCTTGTGGAGTACCACTGGTTGGTTCAAGATATTT. It encodes CALWSTTGWFKIF.

The chain combines TRGV9 with TRGJP. The J gene, left out of TCRdb, was set here by checking the DNA against germline. CDR3 length: 18 residues. V gave up 0 bases and J gave up 7 bases; unmatched junction bases: 9. The germline V gene encodes CDR1 GITISATS and CDR2 ISYDGTV (reference sequence). The CDR3 DNA reads as TGTGCCTTGTGGGAGGTGCCGGACCTCGAGTTGGGCAAAAAAATCAAGGTATTT. It codes for CALWEVPDLELGKKIKVF.

The V call is TRGV2, the J call TRGJ1 or TRGJ2. TCRdb leaves out the J gene; it was filled in here by matching the DNA to germline. The length of the CDR3 is 13 residues. V was pared by 3 bases and J by 7 bases, with 9 bases of the junction left unmatched. Germline V CDR1 and CDR2: EGSNGY, YDSYNSKV. The CDR3, as DNA: TGTGCCACCTGGGACACGCCAGGGTATAAGAAACTCTTT. Its protein product is CATWDTPGYKKLF.

This clone has a single count. The chain links TRGV9 to TRGJP. Assignment of the J gene here rests on matching the DNA to germline, because TCRdb gives none. With 0 bases clipped from V and 9 bases from J, the junction kept 8 bases outside the gene matches. CDR1 is GITISATS and CDR2 is ISYDGTV in the germline V gene (reference sequence). This CDR3 spans 17 amino acids. This CDR3 is CALWEVQTGLGKKIKVF. CDR3 nucleotide sequence: TGTGCCTTGTGGGAGGTGCAAACTGGGTTGGGCAAAAAAATCAAGGTATTT.

The chain has TRGV9 and TRGJP. The J gene, not given by TCRdb, was assigned here from a germline match of the nucleotide sequence. J lost 5 bases, V lost 3 bases, and 10 bases had no gene match. CDR1 and CDR2 from the germline V gene are GITISATS and ISYDGTV (reference sequence). This CDR3 spans 18 amino acids. The CDR3 DNA is TGTGCCTTGTGGGAGCCCCATGGAGAAGAGTTGGGCAAAAAAATCAAGGTATTT. It translates to CALWEPHGEELGKKIKVF.

The table lists this clone with a few counts. Other DNA sequences from this sample encode an identical CDR3 as well. This chain joins TRGV9 and TRGJP. In the absence of a J gene in TCRdb, the DNA was matched to germline to assign it here. Germline CDR1 is GITISATS and CDR2 is ISYDGTV (reference sequence). Germline trimming cut 0 bases from V and 6 bases from J; bases unmatched to any gene: 2. This CDR3 is 16 amino acids long. The CDR3 loop is CALWEVRELGKKIKVF. For the CDR3, the DNA is TGTGCCTTGTGGGAGGTGAGAGAGTTGGGCAAAAAAATCAAGGTATTT.

No V gene call was produced; the J gene was TRGJP. CDR3 length: 17 amino acids. The CDR3 is CALWEVQPELGKKIKVF. The CDR3 bases are TGTGCCTTGTGGGAGGTGCAACCCGAGTTGGGCAAAAAAATCAAGGTATTT.

This clone was seen only a few times. J is TRGJP2 and V is TRGV2. The J gene, not given by TCRdb, was assigned here from a germline match of the nucleotide sequence. The CDR3 extends over 13 amino acids. Trimming removed 1 base from V and 4 bases from J; junction bases left unmatched: 0. The germline V gene has CDR1 EGSNGY and CDR2 YDSYNSKV. The CDR3 is CATWDGSDWIKTF. The CDR3 bases are TGTGCCACCTGGGACGGTAGTGATTGGATCAAGACGTTT.

In regard to this clone: Its ends do not fully match the called genes, so a read error is possible. The chain is built from TRGV8 and TRGJ1 or TRGJ2. TCRdb gives no J gene; it was assigned here by matching the DNA to germline. The CDR3 contains 10 residues. Germline V gene data show CDR1 as VENAVY and CDR2 as YDSYNSRV. CDR3 nucleotides: TGTGCTACCTGGGATTATAAGAAACTCTTT. Its translation: CATWDYKKLF.

Details on this clone: The junction does not match germline at one end; this may be a read error. V is TRGV3 and J is TRGJ1 or TRGJ2. TCRdb carries no J gene annotation; the J gene was assigned here by matching the DNA with germline. Germline V CDR1 and CDR2: VTNTFY, YDVSTARD (reference sequence). CDR3 size: 13 residues. The CDR3, as DNA: TGTGCCGCCTGGGACAGGCGGTATTATAAGAAACTCTTT. This encodes CAAWDRRYYKKLF.

In this sample, this clone is large. Other DNA sequences from this sample encode an identical CDR3 as well. The J gene is TRGJP, the V gene TRGV9. CDR3 length equals 16 residues. The trim removed 2 bases at V and 4 bases at J, leaving 2 bases unmatched. In germline, CDR1 is GITISATS, CDR2 ISYDGTV (reference sequence). The CDR3 loop reads CALWEAQELGKKIKVF. The CDR3 nucleotides read TGTGCCTTGTGGGAGGCTCAAGAGTTGGGCAAAAAAATCAAGGTATTT.

Here the CDR3 reads CALWEVPIRYKKLF. In nucleotides, the CDR3 is TGTGCCTTGTGGGAGGTCCCGATTCGGTATAAGAAACTCTTT. The gene calls are TRGV9 and TRGJ1 or TRGJ2. The J gene, absent from TCRdb, was called here by matching the DNA to germline. The CDR3 is made up of 14 amino acids. Germline V lookup: CDR1 GITISATS, CDR2 ISYDGTV (reference sequence). Trimming cost V 1 base and J 7 bases; bases outside gene matches: 10.

V usage is TRGV8 and J usage is TRGJ1 or TRGJ2. The J gene is not listed in TCRdb, so it was assigned here from a DNA match to germline. With V trimmed by 3 bases and J by 5 bases, 7 bases remained unmatched. Germline V CDR1 and CDR2: VENAVY, YDSYNSRV. This CDR3 region has 13 residues. Here the CDR3 reads CATWDGSDYKKLF. CDR3 DNA sequence: TGTGCCACCTGGGATGGGAGCGATTATAAGAAACTCTTT.

Only a few counts were recorded for this clone. V gene TRGV9 combines with J gene TRGJP. The V segment lost 6 bases and the J segment 4 bases; nucleotides outside the gene matches: 12. CDR1 and CDR2 (germline): GITISATS, ISYDGTV (reference sequence). This CDR3 is 18 amino acids long. CDR3 sequence: CALWRKVGQELGKKIKVF. CDR3 in DNA: TGTGCCTTGTGGCGAAAGGTGGGTCAAGAGTTGGGCAAAAAAATCAAGGTATTT.

The chain combines TRGV9 with TRGJP. TCRdb does not report a J gene; here it was assigned by matching the DNA to germline references. Trimming took 2 bases from V and 1 from J; bases not matched to a gene: 2. There are 17 residues in the CDR3. Germline lookup yields CDR1 GITISATS and CDR2 ISYDGTV (reference sequence). The CDR3 DNA reads as TGTGCCTTGTGGGAGGCCGGGCAAGAGTTGGGCAAAAAAATCAAGGTATTT. Its protein is CALWEAGQELGKKIKVF.

CDR3 residues: CATWDGPLHYKKLF. DNA of the CDR3: TGTGCCACCTGGGACGGGCCCTTACATTATAAGAAACTCTTT. The V and J genes are TRGV2 and TRGJ1 or TRGJ2. Germline matching of the DNA provided the J gene here, since TCRdb leaves it blank. Looked up from germline, CDR1 is EGSNGY and CDR2 is YDSYNSKV. The CDR3 length is 14 residues. The V segment lost 0 bases and the J segment 5 bases; nucleotides outside the gene matches: 7.